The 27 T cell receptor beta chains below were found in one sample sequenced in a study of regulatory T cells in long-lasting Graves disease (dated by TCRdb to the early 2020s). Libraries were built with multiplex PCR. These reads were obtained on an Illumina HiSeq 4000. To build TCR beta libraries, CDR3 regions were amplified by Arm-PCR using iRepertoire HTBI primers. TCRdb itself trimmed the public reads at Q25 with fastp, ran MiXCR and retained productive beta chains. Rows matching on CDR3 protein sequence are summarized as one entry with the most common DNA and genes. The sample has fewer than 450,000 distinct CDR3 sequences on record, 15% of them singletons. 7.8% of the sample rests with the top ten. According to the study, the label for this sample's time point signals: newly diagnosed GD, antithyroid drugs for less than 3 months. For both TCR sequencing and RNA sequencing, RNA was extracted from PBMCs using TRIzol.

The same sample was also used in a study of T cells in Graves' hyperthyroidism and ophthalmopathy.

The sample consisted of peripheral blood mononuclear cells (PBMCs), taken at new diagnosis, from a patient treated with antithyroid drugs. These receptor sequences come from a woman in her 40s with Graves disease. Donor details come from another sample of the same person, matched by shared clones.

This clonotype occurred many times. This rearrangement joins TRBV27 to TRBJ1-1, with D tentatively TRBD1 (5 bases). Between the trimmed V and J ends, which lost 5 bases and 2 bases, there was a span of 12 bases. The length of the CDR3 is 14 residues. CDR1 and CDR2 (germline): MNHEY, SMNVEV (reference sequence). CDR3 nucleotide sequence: TGTGCCAGCAGTAAGGGACGGTATAACACTGAAGCTTTCTTT. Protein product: CASSKGRYNTEAFF.

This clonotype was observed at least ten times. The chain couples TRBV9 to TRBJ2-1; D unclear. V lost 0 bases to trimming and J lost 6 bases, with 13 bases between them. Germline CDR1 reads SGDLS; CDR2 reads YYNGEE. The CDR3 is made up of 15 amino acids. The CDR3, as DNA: TGTGCCAGCAGCGTAGGATCCGGTTTTGGCAATGAGCAGTTCTTC. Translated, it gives CASSVGSGFGNEQFF.

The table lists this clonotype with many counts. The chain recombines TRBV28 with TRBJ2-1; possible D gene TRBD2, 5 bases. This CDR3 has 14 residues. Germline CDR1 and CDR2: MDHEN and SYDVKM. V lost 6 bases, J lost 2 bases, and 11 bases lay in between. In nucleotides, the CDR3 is TGTGCCAGCAGACCTGTCGGGACCTACAATGAGCAGTTCTTC. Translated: CASRPVGTYNEQFF.

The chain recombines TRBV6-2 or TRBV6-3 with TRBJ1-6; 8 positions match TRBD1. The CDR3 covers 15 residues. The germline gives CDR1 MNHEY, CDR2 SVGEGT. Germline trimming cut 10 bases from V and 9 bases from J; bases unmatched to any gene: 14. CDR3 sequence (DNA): TGTGCCACCCAACGAAAGACAGGGGTTGGTTCACCCCTCCACTTT. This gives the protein CATQRKTGVGSPLHF.

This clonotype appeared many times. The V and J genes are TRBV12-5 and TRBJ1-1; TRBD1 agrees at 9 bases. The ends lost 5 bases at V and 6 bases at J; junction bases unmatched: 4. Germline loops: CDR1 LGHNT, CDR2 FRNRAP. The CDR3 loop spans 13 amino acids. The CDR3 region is CASGGDRVAEAFF. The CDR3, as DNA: TGTGCTAGTGGTGGGGACAGGGTGGCTGAAGCTTTCTTT.

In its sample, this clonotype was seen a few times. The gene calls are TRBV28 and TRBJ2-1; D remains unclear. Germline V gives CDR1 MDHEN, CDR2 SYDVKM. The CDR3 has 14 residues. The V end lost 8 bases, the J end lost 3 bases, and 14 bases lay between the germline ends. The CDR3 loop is CASLMGQHYNEQFF. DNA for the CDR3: TGTGCCAGCCTGATGGGCCAGCACTACAATGAGCAGTTCTTC.

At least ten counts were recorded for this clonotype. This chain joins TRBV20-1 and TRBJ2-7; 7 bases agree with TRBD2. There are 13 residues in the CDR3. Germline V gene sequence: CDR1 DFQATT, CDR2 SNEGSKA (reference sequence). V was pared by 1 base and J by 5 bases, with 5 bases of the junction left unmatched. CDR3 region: CSARGGRANEQYF. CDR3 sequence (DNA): TGCAGTGCTAGAGGTGGGAGGGCCAACGAGCAGTACTTC.

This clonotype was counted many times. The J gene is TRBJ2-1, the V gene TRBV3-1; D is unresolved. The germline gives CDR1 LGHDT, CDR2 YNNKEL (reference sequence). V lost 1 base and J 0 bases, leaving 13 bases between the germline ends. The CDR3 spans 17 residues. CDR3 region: CASSQALSAPSYNEQFF. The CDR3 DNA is TGTGCCAGCAGCCAAGCCCTAAGCGCCCCCTCCTACAATGAGCAGTTCTTC.

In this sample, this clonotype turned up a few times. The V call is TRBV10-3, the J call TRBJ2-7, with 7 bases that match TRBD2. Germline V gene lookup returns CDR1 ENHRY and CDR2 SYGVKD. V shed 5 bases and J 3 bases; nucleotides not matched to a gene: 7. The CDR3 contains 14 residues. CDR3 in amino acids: CAISSQGGSYEQYF. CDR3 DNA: TGTGCCATCAGTTCTCAGGGAGGGAGCTACGAGCAGTACTTC.

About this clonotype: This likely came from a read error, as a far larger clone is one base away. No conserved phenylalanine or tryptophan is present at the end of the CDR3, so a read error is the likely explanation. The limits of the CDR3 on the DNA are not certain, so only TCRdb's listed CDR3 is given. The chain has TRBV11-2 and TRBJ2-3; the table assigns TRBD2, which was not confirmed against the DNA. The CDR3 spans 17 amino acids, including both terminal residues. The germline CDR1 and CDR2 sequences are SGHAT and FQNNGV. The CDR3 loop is CASSLGLAGVRYNEQFL.

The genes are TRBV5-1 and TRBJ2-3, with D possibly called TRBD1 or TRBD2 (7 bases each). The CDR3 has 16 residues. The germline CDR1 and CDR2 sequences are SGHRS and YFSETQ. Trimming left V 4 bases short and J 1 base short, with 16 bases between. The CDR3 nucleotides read TGCGCCAGCAGCCCCAGGGGGGGACCCGGCACAGATACGCAGTATTTT. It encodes CASSPRGGPGTDTQYF. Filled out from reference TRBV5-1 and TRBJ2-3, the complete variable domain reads KAGVTQTPRYLIKTRGQQVTLSCSPISGHRSVSWYQQTPGQGLQFLFEYFSETQRNKGNFPGRFSGRQFSNSRSEMNVSTLELGDSALYLCASSPRGGPGTDTQYFGPGTRLTVL.

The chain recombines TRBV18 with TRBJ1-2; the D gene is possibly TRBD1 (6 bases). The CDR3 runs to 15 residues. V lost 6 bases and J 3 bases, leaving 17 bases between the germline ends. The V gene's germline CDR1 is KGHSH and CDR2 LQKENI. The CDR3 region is CASSPAGGRDYGYTF. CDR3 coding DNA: TGTGCCAGCTCTCCAGCGGGGGGCCGGGACTATGGCTACACCTTC. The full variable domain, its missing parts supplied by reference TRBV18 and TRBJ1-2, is NAGVMQNPRHLVRRRGQEARLRCSPMKGHSHVYWYRQLPEEGLKFMVYLQKENIIDESGMPKERFSAEFPKEGPSILRIQQVVRGDSAAYFCASSPAGGRDYGYTFGSGTRLTVV.

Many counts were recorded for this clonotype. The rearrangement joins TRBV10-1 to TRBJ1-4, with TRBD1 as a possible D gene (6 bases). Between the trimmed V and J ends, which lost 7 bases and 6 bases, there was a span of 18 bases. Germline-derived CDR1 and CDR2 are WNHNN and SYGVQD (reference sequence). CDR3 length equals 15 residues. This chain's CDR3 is CASTLRQVHDEKLFF. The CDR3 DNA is TGCGCCAGCACTCTCCGACAGGTTCACGATGAAAAACTGTTTTTT.

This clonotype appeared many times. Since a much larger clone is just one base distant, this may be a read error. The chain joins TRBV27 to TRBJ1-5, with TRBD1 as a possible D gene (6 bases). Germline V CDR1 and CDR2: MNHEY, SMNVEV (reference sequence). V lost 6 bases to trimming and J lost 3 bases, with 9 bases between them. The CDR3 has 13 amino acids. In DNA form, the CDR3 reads TGTGCCAGCAGCGGACAGTACAATCAGCCCCAGCATTTT. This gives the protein CASSGQYNQPQHF.

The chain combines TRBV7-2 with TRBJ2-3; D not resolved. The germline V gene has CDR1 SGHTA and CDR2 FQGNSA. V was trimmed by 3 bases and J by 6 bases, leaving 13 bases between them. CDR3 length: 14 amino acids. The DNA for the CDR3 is TGTGCCAGCAGCTTCGCCGGTATGGTGGATACGCAGTATTTT. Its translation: CASSFAGMVDTQYF.

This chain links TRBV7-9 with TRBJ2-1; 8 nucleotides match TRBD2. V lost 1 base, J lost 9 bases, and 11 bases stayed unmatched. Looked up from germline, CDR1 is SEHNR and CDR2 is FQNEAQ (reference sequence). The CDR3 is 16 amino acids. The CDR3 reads CASSLGRAGGLSEQFF. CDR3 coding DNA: TGTGCCAGCAGCTTAGGAAGGGCGGGAGGCCTCAGTGAGCAGTTCTTC.

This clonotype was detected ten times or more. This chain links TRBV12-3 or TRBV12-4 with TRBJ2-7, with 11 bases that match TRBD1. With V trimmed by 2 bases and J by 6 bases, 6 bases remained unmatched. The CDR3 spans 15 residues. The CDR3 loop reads CASSLRSGTGGEQYF. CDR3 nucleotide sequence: TGTGCCAGCAGTTTACGGTCCGGGACAGGGGGCGAGCAGTACTTC.

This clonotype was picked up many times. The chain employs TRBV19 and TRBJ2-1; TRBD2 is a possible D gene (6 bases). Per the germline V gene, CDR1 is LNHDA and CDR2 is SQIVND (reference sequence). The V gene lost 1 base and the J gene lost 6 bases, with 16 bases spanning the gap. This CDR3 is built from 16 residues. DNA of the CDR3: TGTGCCAGTAGTATAGGTAACCCCGGGACTCCCAATGAGCAGTTCTTC. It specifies CASSIGNPGTPNEQFF.

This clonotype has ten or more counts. The CDR3 bases are TGCAGTGCTCCAAGGCGCGGGGCCCACACAGATACGCAGTATTTT. The encoded protein is CSAPRRGAHTDTQYF. The chain links TRBV20-1 to TRBJ2-3; possibly TRBD2 for D (6 bases). The CDR3 length is 15 residues. The germline CDR1 and CDR2 sequences are DFQATT and SNEGSKA (reference sequence). The V end lost 5 bases, the J end lost 2 bases, and 17 bases lay between the germline ends.

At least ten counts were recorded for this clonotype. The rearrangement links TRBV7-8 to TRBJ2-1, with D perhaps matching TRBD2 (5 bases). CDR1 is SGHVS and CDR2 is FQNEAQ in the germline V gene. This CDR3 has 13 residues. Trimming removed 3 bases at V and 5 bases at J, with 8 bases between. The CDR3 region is CASSFTRDNEQFF. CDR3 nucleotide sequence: TGTGCCAGCAGCTTTACTAGAGACAATGAGCAGTTCTTC.

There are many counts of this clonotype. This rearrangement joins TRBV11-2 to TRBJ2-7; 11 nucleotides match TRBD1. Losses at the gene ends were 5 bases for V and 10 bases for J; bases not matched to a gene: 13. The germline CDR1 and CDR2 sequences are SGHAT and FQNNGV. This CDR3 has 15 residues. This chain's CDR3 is CASSPRRGQGGRQYF. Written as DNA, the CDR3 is TGTGCCAGCAGCCCCCGTAGGGGACAGGGGGGGCGTCAGTACTTC.

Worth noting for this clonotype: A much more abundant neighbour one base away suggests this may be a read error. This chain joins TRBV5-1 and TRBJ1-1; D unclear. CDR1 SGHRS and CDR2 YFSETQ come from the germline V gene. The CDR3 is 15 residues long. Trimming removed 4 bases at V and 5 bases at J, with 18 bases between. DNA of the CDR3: TGCGCCAGCAGCCGATTGGACCGGGGAGATACTGAAGCTTTCTTT. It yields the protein CASSRLDRGDTEAFF.

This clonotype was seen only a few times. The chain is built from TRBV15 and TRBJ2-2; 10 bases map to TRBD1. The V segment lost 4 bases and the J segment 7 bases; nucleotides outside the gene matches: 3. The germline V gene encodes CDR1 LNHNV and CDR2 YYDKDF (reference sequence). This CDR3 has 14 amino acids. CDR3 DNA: TGTGCCACCAGCACAGGGACAGGGGACGGGGAGCTGTTTTTT. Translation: CATSTGTGDGELFF.

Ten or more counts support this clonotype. The CDR3 protein is CATSSGDRGSGNTIYF. The CDR3 region has the DNA TGTGCCACCAGCAGCGGGGACAGGGGATCGGGAAACACCATATATTTT. J is TRBJ1-3 and V is TRBV15; 10 bases are shared with TRBD1. Germline V gives CDR1 LNHNV, CDR2 YYDKDF (reference sequence). Germline trimming cut 3 bases from V and 4 bases from J; bases unmatched to any gene: 6. CDR3 size: 16 residues.

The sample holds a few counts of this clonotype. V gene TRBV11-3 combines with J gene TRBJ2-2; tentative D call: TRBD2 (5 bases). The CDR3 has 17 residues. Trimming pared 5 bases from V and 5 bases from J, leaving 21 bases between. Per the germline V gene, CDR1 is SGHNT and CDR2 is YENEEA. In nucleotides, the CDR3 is TGTGCCAGCAGCCTAAGGGCAGGACGAGGCGGGACCGGGGAGCTGTTTTTT. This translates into CASSLRAGRGGTGELFF.

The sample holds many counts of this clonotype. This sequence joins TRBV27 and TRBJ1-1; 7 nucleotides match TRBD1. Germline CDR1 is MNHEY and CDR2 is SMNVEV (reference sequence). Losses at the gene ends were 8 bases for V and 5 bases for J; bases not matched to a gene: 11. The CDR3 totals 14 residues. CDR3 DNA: TGTGCCAGCGGGCATAGGGGGCATGGGACTGAAGCTTTCTTT. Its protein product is CASGHRGHGTEAFF.

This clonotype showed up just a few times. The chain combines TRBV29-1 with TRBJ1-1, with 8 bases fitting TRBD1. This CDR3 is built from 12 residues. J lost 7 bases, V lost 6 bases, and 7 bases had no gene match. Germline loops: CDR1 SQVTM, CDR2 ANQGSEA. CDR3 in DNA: TGCAGCGTCAGGACAGGGCGAAGTGAAGCTTTCTTT. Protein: CSVRTGRSEAFF.